What follows are 24 T cell receptor beta chains derived from one specimen sequenced in a study of shared clonotypes between healthy human individuals. Sequencing used immunoSEQ multiplex PCR; TCRdb keeps in-frame clones, though not all of them. Among roughly 2.5 million clones listed, about 92% were seen once. The specimen sequenced was naive CD4+ T cells sorted from blood. Subset: CD45RA+ positively selected. The origin of the receptors is a man aged 18 to 30 in good health.

This clone was observed a few times. This chain links TRBV4-1 with TRBJ1-1, with 8 nucleotides matching TRBD1. Germline V CDR1 and CDR2: MGHRA, YSYEKL. The ends lost 4 bases at V and 3 bases at J; junction bases unmatched: 7. The CDR3 is made up of 15 amino acids. This CDR3 reads CASSLEDRVDTEAFF. CDR3 sequence (DNA): TGCGCCAGCAGCCTGGAGGACAGGGTGGACACTGAAGCTTTCTTT.

This clone was seen only once. The chain employs TRBV7-2 and TRBJ2-4; 14 bases agree with TRBD2. The length of the CDR3 is 18 residues. Trimming took 5 bases from V and 2 from J; bases not matched to a gene: 8. Germline V gene lookup returns CDR1 SGHTA and CDR2 FQGNSA. CDR3 sequence: CASSHGTSGSVTKNIQYF. CDR3 DNA sequence: TGTGCCAGCAGCCACGGGACTAGCGGGAGCGTGACCAAAAACATTCAGTACTTC.

Only a few counts were recorded for this clone. The chain combines TRBV30 with TRBJ1-5; D not certain. The length of the CDR3 is 13 residues. The germline gives CDR1 GTSNPN, CDR2 SVGIG (reference sequence). V was trimmed by 1 base and J by 6 bases, leaving 10 bases between them. Written as DNA, the CDR3 is TGTGCCTGGAGTGCCCAATCGGGTCAGCCCCAGCATTTT. Translating gives CAWSAQSGQPQHF.

V usage is TRBV2 and J usage is TRBJ2-3; no clear D gene. Germline V CDR1 and CDR2: SNHLY, FYNNEI. Trimming left V 2 bases short and J 3 bases short, with 12 bases between. The CDR3 sequence is 15 residues long. The CDR3 DNA reads as TGTGCCAGCAGTGAATCCGGACCAACGACAGATACGCAGTATTTT. Encoded protein: CASSESGPTTDTQYF.

The rearrangement links TRBV6-5 to TRBJ2-7, with D possibly being TRBD2 (7 bases). V lost 6 bases, J lost 0 bases, and 15 bases lay in between. Germline V CDR1 and CDR2: MNHEY, SVGAGI. This CDR3 has 15 residues. The CDR3 DNA follows: TGTGCCAGCAGCTCCTCGCGGGGGCCCTCCTACGAGCAGTACTTC. This sequence encodes CASSSSRGPSYEQYF.

Here the CDR3 reads CAWSVYWDKSSYEQYF. The CDR3 coding sequence is TGTGCCTGGAGTGTTTATTGGGACAAGAGCTCCTACGAGCAGTACTTC. The chain is built from TRBV30 and TRBJ2-7; D might be TRBD1 (6 bases). The CDR3 covers 16 residues. In germline, CDR1 is GTSNPN, CDR2 SVGIG (reference sequence). V was trimmed by 0 bases and J by 0 bases, leaving 15 bases between them.

Turning to this clone: A read error may explain this, as a much larger clone is one base away. V is TRBV27 and J is TRBJ1-5; D is unclear. Trimming stripped 2 bases from V and 5 bases from J, with 4 bases between. This CDR3 is built from 12 residues. CDR1 and CDR2 (germline): MNHEY, SMNVEV (reference sequence). DNA of the CDR3: TGTGCCAGCAGTTTAGGGGATCAGCCCCAGCATTTT. Protein sequence: CASSLGDQPQHF.

V usage is TRBV28 and J usage is TRBJ2-2; D gene uncertain. Germline loops: CDR1 MDHEN, CDR2 SYDVKM. The CDR3 length is 14 residues. Trimming stripped 6 bases from V and 0 bases from J, with 8 bases between. The DNA of the CDR3 is TGTGCCAGCAGACTGTTTTCGAACACCGGGGAGCTGTTTTTT. Protein sequence: CASRLFSNTGELFF.

CDR3 amino acids: CASSSSGGQGTEAFF. The DNA for the CDR3 is TGTGCCAGCAGCTCATCAGGGGGCCAGGGCACTGAAGCTTTCTTT. This chain joins TRBV7-9 and TRBJ1-1; 8 bases map to TRBD1. Germline loops: CDR1 SEHNR, CDR2 FQNEAQ (reference sequence). V lost 4 bases, J lost 4 bases, and 8 bases stayed unmatched. This CDR3 is built from 15 residues.

V usage is TRBV19 and J usage is TRBJ2-5; either TRBD1 or TRBD2 may fit D (5 bases each). The germline V gene has CDR1 LNHDA and CDR2 SQIVND (reference sequence). The V end was cut by 6 bases, the J end by 3 bases, with 14 bases between. The CDR3 sequence is 14 residues long. The DNA for the CDR3 is TGTGCCAGTAGGGGGGTTGGGTCGAAAGAGACCCAGTACTTC. Protein: CASRGVGSKETQYF. Full variable domain (outside the CDR3, taken from reference TRBV19 and TRBJ2-5): DGGITQSPKYLFRKEGQNVTLSCEQNLNHDAMYWYRQDPGQGLRLIYYSQIVNDFQKGDIAEGYSVSREKKESFPLTVTSAQKNPTAFYLCASRGVGSKETQYFGPGTRLLVL.

This rearrangement joins TRBV30 to TRBJ1-2, with 9 bases matching TRBD1. Germline V CDR1 and CDR2: GTSNPN, SVGIG (reference sequence). The V and J ends lost 5 bases and 7 bases, in that order; junction bases with no gene match: 8. The CDR3 consists of 13 residues. CDR3 DNA: TGTGCCTGGGACGACAGGGGGAGGGGTGGCTACACCTTC. Translated: CAWDDRGRGGYTF.

The chain recombines TRBV4-1 with TRBJ2-1; either TRBD1 or TRBD2 may supply D (5 bases each). From germline, CDR1 is MGHRA and CDR2 YSYEKL. V lost 1 base to trimming and J lost 0 bases, with 10 bases between them. CDR3 size: 16 residues. CDR3 bases: TGCGCCAGCAGCCAAGGTTGGGGGAGCTCCTACAATGAGCAGTTCTTC. It is translated as CASSQGWGSSYNEQFF.

This chain joins TRBV18 and TRBJ1-2; D may be TRBD1 (5 bases). CDR1 and CDR2 (germline): KGHSH, LQKENI. With 2 bases removed from V and 4 bases from J, the gap between germline ends came to 11 bases. The CDR3 runs 14 residues. The CDR3 here is CASSPSAGSYGYTF. In nucleotides, the CDR3 is TGTGCCAGCTCACCATCGGCAGGGAGCTATGGCTACACCTTC.

This chain links TRBV29-1 with TRBJ1-3; no clear D gene. The germline CDR1 and CDR2 sequences are SQVTM and ANQGSEA. This CDR3 has 13 residues. The V gene lost 7 bases and the J gene lost 0 bases, with 10 bases spanning the gap. The CDR3 nucleotides are TGCAGCGGACTTGAGGGCTCTGGAAACACCATATATTTT. This codes for CSGLEGSGNTIYF.

The chain combines TRBV7-9 with TRBJ2-5, with D tentatively TRBD2 (6 bases). V lost 3 bases to trimming and J lost 13 bases, with 12 bases between them. Germline CDR1 SEHNR, CDR2 FQNEAQ (reference sequence). The CDR3 totals 11 residues. CDR3 residues: CASSLGSEGYF. The CDR3, as DNA: TGTGCCAGCAGCTTGGGGTCGGAGGGGTACTTC. The full variable domain, in which reference TRBV7-9 and TRBJ2-5 provide the parts outside the CDR3, is DTGVSQNPRHKITKRGQNVTFRCDPISEHNRLYWYRQTLGQGPEFLTYFQNEAQLEKSRLLSDRFSAERPKGSFSTLEIQRTEQGDSAMYLCASSLGSEGYFGPGTRLLVL.

V usage is TRBV27 and J usage is TRBJ2-1, with D perhaps matching TRBD2 (5 bases). The length of the CDR3 is 14 residues. The germline V and J ends were trimmed by 0 bases and 12 bases, with 15 bases remaining between them. Germline values: CDR1 MNHEY, CDR2 SMNVEV (reference sequence). Here the CDR3 reads CASSLSSSPRMQFF. In DNA, the CDR3 is TGTGCCAGCAGTTTATCGTCTAGCCCAAGAATGCAGTTCTTC.

The chain links TRBV18 to TRBJ2-7; 7 bases match TRBD1. V lost 0 bases, J lost 0 bases, and 11 bases stayed unmatched. Per the germline V gene, CDR1 is KGHSH and CDR2 is LQKENI. The CDR3 totals 18 residues. The CDR3 spells CASSPPMTTGPGSYEQYF. DNA of the CDR3: TGTGCCAGCTCACCACCTATGACGACAGGGCCGGGCTCCTACGAGCAGTACTTC.

This clone appeared a single time. This chain connects TRBV19 to TRBJ2-5; D perhaps matches TRBD1 (5 bases). The V gene lost 5 bases and the J gene lost 7 bases, with 26 bases spanning the gap. From germline, CDR1 is LNHDA and CDR2 SQIVND (reference sequence). CDR3 size: 17 residues. The CDR3 DNA sequence: TGTGCCAGTAGTCTTATCCCCCAGGTCCCCCCTAGGGGGACCCAGTACTTC. Translated: CASSLIPQVPPRGTQYF.

This sequence joins TRBV28 and TRBJ2-3, with a tentative D call TRBD2 (5 bases). The CDR3 extends over 11 amino acids. The germline gives CDR1 MDHEN, CDR2 SYDVKM. Trimming pared 3 bases from V and 11 bases from J, leaving 9 bases between. The CDR3 region is CASSFTREQYF. The CDR3 DNA reads as TGTGCCAGCAGTTTCACCCGGGAGCAGTATTTT.

This chain links TRBV7-2 with TRBJ2-1, with TRBD1 as a possible D gene (5 bases). Germline V gene data show CDR1 as SGHTA and CDR2 as FQGNSA. The CDR3 has 13 residues. Trimming removed 8 bases at V and 5 bases at J, with 13 bases between. CDR3 nucleotide sequence: TGTGCCAGCGAGCTAAGGGGCCACAATGAGCAGTTCTTC. Amino acids: CASELRGHNEQFF.

The rearrangement links TRBV5-1 to TRBJ2-7, with 9 bases lining up with TRBD2. Per the germline V gene, CDR1 is SGHRS and CDR2 is YFSETQ. The CDR3 runs 14 residues. V dropped 4 bases and J dropped 6; count of bases not matched to a gene: 8. CDR3 bases: TGCGCCAGCAGCACCCGGGATAGCGGGAGCGAGCAGTACTTC. Translated: CASSTRDSGSEQYF. Combining the CDR3 with reference TRBV5-1 and TRBJ2-7 gives the whole variable domain KAGVTQTPRYLIKTRGQQVTLSCSPISGHRSVSWYQQTPGQGLQFLFEYFSETQRNKGNFPGRFSGRQFSNSRSEMNVSTLELGDSALYLCASSTRDSGSEQYFGPGTRLTVT.

The chain links TRBV19 to TRBJ2-3; D perhaps matches TRBD2 (5 bases). Germline V gives CDR1 LNHDA, CDR2 SQIVND (reference sequence). The CDR3 loop spans 15 amino acids. V lost 3 bases and J 0 bases, leaving 10 bases between the germline ends. CDR3 sequence: CASSMGGSSTDTQYF. The CDR3 nucleotides are TGTGCCAGTAGTATGGGCGGGTCTAGCACAGATACGCAGTATTTT.

The chain recombines TRBV20-1 with TRBJ2-1; D is undetermined. Germline V gene data show CDR1 as DFQATT and CDR2 as SNEGSKA (reference sequence). V was cut by 3 bases and J by 7 bases, with 7 bases left in between. The CDR3 is made up of 11 amino acids. CDR3 nucleotides: TGCAGTGCTAGTGTTACAAATGAGCAGTTCTTC. Residues: CSASVTNEQFF.

With regard to this clone: A read error may produce the germline difference seen at one junction end. This chain links TRBV7-9 with TRBJ1-5, with 7 bases fitting TRBD1. This CDR3 contains 14 residues. The germline gives CDR1 SEHNR, CDR2 FQNEAQ (reference sequence). The CDR3 spells CVSSRQGHDQPQHF. In nucleotides, the CDR3 is TGTGTCAGCAGCCGACAGGGTCACGATCAGCCCCAGCATTTT. Supplemented by reference TRBV7-9 and TRBJ1-5, the full variable domain reads DTGVSQNPRHKITKRGQNVTFRCDPISEHNRLYWYRQTLGQGPEFLTYFQNEAQLEKSRLLSDRFSAERPKGSFSTLEIQRTEQGDSAMYLCVSSRQGHDQPQHFGDGTRLSIL.